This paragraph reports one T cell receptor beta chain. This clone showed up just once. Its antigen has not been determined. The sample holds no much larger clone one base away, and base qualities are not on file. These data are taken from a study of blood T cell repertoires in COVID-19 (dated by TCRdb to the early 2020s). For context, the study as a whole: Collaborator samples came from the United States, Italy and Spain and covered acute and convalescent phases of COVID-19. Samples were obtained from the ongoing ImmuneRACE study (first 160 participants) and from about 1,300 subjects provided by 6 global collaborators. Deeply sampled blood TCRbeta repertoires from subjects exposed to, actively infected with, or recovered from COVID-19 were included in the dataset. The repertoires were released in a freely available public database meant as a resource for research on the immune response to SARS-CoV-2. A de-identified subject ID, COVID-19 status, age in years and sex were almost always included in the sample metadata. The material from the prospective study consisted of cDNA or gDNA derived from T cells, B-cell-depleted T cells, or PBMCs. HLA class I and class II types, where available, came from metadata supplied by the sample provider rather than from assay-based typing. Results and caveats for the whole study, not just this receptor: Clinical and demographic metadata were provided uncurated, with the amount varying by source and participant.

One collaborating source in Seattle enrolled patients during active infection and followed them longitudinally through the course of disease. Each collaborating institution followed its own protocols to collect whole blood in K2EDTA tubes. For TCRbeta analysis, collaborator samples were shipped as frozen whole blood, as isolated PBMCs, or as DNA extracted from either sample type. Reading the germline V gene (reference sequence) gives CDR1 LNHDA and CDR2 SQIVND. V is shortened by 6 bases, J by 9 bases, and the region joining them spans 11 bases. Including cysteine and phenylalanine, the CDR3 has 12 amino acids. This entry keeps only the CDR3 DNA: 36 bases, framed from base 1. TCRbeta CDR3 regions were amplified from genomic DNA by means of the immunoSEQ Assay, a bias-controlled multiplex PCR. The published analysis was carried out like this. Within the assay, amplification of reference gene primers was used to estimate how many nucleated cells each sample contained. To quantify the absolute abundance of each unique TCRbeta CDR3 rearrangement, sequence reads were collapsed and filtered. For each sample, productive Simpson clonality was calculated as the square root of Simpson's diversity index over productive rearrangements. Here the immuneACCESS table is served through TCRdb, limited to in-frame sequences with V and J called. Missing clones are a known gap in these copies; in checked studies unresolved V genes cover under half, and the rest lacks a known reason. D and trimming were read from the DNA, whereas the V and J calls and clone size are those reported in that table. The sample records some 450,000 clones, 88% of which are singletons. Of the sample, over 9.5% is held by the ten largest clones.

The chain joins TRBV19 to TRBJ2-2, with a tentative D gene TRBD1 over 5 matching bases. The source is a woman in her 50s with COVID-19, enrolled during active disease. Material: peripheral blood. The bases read TGTGCCAGTAGCGACAGAGTAAGGGAGCTGTTTTTT. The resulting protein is CASSDRVRELFF.